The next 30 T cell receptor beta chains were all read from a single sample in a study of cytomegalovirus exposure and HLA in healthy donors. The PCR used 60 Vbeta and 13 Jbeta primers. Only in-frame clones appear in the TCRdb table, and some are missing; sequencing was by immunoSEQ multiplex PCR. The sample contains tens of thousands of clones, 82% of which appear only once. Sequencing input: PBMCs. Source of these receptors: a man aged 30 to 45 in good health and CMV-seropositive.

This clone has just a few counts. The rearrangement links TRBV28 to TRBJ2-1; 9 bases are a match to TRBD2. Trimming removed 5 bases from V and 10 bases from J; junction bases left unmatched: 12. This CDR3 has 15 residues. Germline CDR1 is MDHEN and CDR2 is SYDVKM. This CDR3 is CASSPLAGSLFEQFF. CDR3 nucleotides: TGTGCCAGCAGTCCCCTAGCGGGGTCCCTTTTCGAGCAGTTCTTC.

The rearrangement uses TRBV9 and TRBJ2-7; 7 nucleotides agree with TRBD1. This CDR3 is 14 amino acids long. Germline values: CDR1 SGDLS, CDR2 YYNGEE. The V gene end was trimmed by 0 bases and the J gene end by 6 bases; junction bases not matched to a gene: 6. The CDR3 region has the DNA TGTGCCAGCAGCGTAGAACAGGGGCTAGGCGAGCAGTACTTC. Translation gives CASSVEQGLGEQYF. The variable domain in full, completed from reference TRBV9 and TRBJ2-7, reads DSGVTQTPKHLITATGQRVTLRCSPRSGDLSVYWYQQSLDQGLQFLIQYYNGEERAKGNILERFSAQQFPDLHSELNLSSLELGDSALYFCASSVEQGLGEQYFGPGTRLTVT.

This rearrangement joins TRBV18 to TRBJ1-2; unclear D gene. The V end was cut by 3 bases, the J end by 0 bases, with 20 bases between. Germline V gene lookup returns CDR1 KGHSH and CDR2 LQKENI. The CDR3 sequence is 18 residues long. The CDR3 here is CASSPGFVGISANYGYTF. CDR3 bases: TGTGCCAGCTCACCCGGGTTTGTGGGTATTTCGGCTAACTATGGCTACACCTTC.

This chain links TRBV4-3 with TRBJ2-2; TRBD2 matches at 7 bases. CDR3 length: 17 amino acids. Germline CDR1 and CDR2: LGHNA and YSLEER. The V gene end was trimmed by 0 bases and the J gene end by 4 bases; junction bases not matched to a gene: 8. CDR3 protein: CASSQEIPSGITGELFF. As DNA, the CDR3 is TGCGCCAGCAGCCAAGAAATCCCTAGCGGTATCACCGGGGAGCTGTTTTTT.

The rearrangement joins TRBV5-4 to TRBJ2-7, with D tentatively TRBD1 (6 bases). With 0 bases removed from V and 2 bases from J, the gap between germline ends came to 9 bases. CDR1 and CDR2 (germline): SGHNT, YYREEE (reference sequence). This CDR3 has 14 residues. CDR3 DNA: TGTGCCAGCAGCTTGGAACAGGGCGCCTACGAGCAGTACTTC. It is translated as CASSLEQGAYEQYF.

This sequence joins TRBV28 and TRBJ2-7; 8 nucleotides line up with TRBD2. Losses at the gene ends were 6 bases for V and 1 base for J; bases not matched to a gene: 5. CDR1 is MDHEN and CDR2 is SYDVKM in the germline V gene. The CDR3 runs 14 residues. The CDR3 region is CASRRAGDSYEQYF. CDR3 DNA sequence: TGTGCCAGCAGGCGAGCGGGAGATTCCTACGAGCAGTACTTC.

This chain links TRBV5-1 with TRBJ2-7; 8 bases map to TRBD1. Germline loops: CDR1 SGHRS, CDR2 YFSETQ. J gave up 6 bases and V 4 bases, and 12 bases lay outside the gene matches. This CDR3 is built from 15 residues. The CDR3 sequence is CASSTTGTGFSEQYF. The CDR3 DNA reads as TGCGCCAGCAGCACCACCGGGACAGGTTTCTCCGAGCAGTACTTC.

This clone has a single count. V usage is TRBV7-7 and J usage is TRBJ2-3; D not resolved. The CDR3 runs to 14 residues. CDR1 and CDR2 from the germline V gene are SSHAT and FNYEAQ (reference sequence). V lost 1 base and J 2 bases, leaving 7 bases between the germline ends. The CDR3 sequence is CASSLGELTDTQYF. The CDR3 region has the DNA TGTGCCAGCAGCTTAGGAGAGCTCACAGATACGCAGTATTTT.

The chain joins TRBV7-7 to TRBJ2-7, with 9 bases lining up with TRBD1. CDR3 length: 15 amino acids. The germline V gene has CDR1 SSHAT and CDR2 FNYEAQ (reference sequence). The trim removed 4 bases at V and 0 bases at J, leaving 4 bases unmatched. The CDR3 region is CASSSGTGSSYEQYF. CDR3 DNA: TGTGCCAGCAGCTCGGGGACAGGGAGCTCCTACGAGCAGTACTTC.

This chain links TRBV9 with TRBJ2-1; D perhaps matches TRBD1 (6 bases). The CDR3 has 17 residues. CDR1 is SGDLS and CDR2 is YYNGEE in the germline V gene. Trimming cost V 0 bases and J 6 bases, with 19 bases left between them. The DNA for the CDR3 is TGTGCCAGCAGCGTAGGTTCGGGGACGACGACAGGCAATGAGCAGTTCTTC. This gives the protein CASSVGSGTTTGNEQFF. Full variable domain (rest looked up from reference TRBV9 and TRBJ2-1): DSGVTQTPKHLITATGQRVTLRCSPRSGDLSVYWYQQSLDQGLQFLIQYYNGEERAKGNILERFSAQQFPDLHSELNLSSLELGDSALYFCASSVGSGTTTGNEQFFGPGTRLTVL.

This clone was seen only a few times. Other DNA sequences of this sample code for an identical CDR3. As DNA, the CDR3 is TGCGCCAGCAGCCAAGATGACAGGGGGCATTCACCCCTCCACTTT. Protein product: CASSQDDRGHSPLHF. J is TRBJ1-6 and V is TRBV4-3, with 10 bases lining up with TRBD1. The CDR3 runs to 15 residues. Germline loops: CDR1 LGHNA, CDR2 YSLEER. V lost 0 bases, J lost 8 bases, and 1 base stayed unmatched.

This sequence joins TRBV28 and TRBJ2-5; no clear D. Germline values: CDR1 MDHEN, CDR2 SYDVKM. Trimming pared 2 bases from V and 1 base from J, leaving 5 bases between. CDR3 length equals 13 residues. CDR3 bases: TGTGCCAGCAGTTTACTCAGCCAAGAGACCCAGTACTTC. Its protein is CASSLLSQETQYF.

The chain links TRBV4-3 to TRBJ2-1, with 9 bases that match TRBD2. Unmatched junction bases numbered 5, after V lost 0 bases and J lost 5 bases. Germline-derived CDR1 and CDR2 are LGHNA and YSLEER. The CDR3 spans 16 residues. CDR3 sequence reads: CASSQDALAGNNEQFF. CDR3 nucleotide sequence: TGCGCCAGCAGCCAAGACGCGCTAGCGGGAAACAATGAGCAGTTCTTC.

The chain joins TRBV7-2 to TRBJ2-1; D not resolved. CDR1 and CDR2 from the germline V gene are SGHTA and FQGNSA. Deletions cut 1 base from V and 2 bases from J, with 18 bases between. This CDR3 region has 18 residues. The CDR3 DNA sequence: TGTGCCAGCAGCTTAGGAGACGGTAGGAGCCTCCCCTACAATGAGCAGTTCTTC. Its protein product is CASSLGDGRSLPYNEQFF. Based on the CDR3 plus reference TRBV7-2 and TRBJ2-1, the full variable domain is GAGVSQSPSNKVTEKGKDVELRCDPISGHTALYWYRQSLGQGLEFLIYFQGNSAPDKSGLPSDRFSAERTGGSVSTLTIQRTQQEDSAVYLCASSLGDGRSLPYNEQFFGPGTRLTVL.

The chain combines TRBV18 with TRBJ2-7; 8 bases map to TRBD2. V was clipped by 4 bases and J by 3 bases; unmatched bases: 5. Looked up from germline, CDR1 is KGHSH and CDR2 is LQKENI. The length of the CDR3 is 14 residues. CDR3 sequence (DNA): TGTGCCAGCTCACAGAGCGGGAGCAACTACGAGCAGTACTTC. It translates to CASSQSGSNYEQYF.

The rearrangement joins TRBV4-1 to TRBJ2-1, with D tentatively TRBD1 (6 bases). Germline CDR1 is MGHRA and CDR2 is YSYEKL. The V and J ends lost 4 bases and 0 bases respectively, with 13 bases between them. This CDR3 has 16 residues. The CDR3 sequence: CASSPKDRFSYNEQFF. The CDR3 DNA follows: TGCGCCAGCAGCCCTAAGGACAGATTCTCCTACAATGAGCAGTTCTTC.

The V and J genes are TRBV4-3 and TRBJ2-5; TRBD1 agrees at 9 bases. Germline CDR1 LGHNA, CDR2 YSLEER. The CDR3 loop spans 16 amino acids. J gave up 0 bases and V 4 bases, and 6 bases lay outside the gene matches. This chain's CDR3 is CASSPIRQGDQETQYF. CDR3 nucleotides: TGCGCCAGCAGCCCGATTAGACAGGGGGACCAAGAGACCCAGTACTTC.

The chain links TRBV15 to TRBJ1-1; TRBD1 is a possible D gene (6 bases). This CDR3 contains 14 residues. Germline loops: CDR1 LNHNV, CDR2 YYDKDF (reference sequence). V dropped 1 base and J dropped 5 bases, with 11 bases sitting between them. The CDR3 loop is CATSRVNRATEAFF. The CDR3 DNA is TGTGCCACCAGCAGAGTAAACAGGGCTACTGAAGCTTTCTTT.

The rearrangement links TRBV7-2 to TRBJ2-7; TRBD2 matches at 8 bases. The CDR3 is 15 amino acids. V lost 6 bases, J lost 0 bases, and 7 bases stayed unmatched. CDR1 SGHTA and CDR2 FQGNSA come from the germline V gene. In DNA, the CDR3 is TGTGCCAGCAGTTCCGAAGCGGGAGTCTCCTACGAGCAGTACTTC. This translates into CASSSEAGVSYEQYF.

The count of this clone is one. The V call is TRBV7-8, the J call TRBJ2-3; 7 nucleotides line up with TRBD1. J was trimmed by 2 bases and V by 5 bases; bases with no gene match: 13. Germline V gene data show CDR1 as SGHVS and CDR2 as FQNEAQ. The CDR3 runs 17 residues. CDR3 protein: CASSLGLQGLVTDTQYF. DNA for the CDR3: TGTGCCAGCAGCCTCGGATTACAGGGGCTAGTCACAGATACGCAGTATTTT.

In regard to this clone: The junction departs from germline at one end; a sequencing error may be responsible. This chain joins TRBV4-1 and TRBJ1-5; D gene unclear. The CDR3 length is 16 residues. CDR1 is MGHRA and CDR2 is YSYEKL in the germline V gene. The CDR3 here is CASSQEVSQVNRPQHF. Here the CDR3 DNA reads TGCGCCAGCAGCCAAGAAGTCTCGCAGGTCAATCGGCCCCAGCATTTT.

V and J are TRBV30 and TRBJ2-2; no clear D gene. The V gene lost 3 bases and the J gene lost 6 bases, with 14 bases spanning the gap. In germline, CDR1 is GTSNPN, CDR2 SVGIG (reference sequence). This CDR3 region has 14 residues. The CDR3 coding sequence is TGTGCCTGGAGCGTCCCCCGGGTGCCCGGGGAGCTGTTTTTT. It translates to CAWSVPRVPGELFF.

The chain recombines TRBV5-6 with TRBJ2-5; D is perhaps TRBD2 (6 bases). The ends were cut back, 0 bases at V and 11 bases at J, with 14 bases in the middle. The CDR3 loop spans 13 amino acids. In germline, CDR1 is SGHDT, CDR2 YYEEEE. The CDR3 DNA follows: TGTGCCAGCAGCTTGGAGATCTCGGGGGAGCAGTACTTC. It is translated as CASSLEISGEQYF.

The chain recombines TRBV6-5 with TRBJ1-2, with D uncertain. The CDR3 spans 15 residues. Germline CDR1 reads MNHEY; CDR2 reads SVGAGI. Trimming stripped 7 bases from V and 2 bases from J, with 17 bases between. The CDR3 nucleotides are TGTGCCAGCAAAGCAACAGAGAGTACAAACTATGGCTACACCTTC. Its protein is CASKATESTNYGYTF.

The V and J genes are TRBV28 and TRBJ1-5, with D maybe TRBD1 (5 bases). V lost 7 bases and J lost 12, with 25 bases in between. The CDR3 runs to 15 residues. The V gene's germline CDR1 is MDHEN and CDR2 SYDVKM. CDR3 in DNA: TGTGCCAGCACCTCCCACATGGTAATTAACAGGTTCCAGCATTTT. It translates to CASTSHMVINRFQHF.

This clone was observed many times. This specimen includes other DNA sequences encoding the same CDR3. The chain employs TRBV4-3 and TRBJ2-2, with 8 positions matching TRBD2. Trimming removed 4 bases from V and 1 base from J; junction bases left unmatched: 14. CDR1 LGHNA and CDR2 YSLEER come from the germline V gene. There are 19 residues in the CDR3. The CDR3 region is CASSPIQGSGTLNTGELFF. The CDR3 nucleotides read TGCGCCAGCAGCCCTATCCAGGGTAGCGGGACTTTGAACACCGGGGAGCTGTTTTTT.

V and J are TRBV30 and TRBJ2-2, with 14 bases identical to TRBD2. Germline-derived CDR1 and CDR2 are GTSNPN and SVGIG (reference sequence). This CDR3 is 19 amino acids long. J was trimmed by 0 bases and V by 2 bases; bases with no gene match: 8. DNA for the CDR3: TGTGCCTGGAGTCTCCCGCGACTAGCGGGAGGGCCGAACACCGGGGAGCTGTTTTTT. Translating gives CAWSLPRLAGGPNTGELFF. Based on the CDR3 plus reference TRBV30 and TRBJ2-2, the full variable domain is SQTIHQWPATLVQPVGSPLSLECTVEGTSNPNLYWYRQAAGRGLQLLFYSVGIGQISSEVPQNLSASRPQDRQFILSSKKLLLSDSGFYLCAWSLPRLAGGPNTGELFFGEGSRLTVL.

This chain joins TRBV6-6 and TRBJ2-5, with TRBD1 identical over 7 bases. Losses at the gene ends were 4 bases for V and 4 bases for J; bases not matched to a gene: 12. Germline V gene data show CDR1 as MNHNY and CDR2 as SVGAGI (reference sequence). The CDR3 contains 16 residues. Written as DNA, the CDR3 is TGTGCCAGCAGTTCCCCCACAGGGGTGGGCGGAGAGACCCAGTACTTC. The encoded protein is CASSSPTGVGGETQYF.

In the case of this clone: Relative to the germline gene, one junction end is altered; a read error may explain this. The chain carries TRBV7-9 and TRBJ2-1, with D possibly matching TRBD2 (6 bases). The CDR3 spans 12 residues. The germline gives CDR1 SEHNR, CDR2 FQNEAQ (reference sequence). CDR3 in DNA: TGTTCCAGCTGGAGGAGGGGCGATGAGCAGTTCTTC. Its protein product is CSSWRRGDEQFF.

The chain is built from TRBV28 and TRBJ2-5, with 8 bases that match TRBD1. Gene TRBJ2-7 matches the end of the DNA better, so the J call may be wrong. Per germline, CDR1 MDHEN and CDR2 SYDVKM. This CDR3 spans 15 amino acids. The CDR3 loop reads CASRPASGQGYEQYF. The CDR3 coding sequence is TGTGCCAGCAGGCCGGCATCAGGACAGGGTTACGAGCAGTACTTC.